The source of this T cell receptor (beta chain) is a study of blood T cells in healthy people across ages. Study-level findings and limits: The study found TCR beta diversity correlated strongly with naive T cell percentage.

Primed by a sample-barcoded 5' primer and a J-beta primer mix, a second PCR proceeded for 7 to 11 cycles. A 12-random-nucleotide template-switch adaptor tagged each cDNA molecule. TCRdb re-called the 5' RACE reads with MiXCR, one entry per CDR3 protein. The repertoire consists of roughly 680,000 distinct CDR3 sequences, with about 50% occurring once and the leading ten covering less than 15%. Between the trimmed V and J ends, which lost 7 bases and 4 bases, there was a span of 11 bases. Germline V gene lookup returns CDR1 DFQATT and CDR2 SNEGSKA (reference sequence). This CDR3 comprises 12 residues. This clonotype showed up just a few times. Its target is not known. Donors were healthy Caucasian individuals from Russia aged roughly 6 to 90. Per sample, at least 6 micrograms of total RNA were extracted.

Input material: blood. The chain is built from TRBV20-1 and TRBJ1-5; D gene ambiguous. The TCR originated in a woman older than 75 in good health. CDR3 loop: CSVSRVNQPQHF. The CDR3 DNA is TGCAGTGTAAGCCGCGTAAATCAGCCCCAGCATTTT.